These T cell receptor beta chains were read from a single sample in a study of cytomegalovirus exposure and HLA in healthy donors. The assay was immunoSEQ multiplex PCR, and TCRdb's table has in-frame clones only and misses some. The top ten hold 1.6% of the sample, which has 110,000 to 150,000 clones, roughly 77% seen once. The sample comprised PBMCs. These receptors were taken from a young woman in good health and CMV-seronegative. The CDR3 runs from the conserved cysteine through the conserved F or W. The order of the fields is D gene, J gene, clone size, V gene, CDR3 DNA, CDR3 protein. A D gene is named only where the DNA matches it firmly. Clone size appears in some rows only: once, few, many, or a class for an expanded clone.

>.|TRBJ1-5|once|TRBV4-2
TGTGCCAGCAGCCAAGACTCCCACGGTCAGCCCCAGCATTTT
CASSQDSHGQPQHF
>TRBD2|TRBJ2-1|.|TRBV6-5
TGTGCCAGCAGTCGCGGGGGGGACTTATACAATGAGCAGTTCTTC
CASSRGGDLYNEQFF
>.|TRBJ1-5|once|TRBV28
TGTGCCAGCAGTTTTTCGGGGGATCAGCCCCAGCATTTT
CASSFSGDQPQHF
>.|TRBJ1-1|few|TRBV6-6
TGTGCCAGCAAACGGGCCGGAGGCACTGAAGCTTTCTTT
CASKRAGGTEAFF
>TRBD1|TRBJ1-2|.|TRBV6-1
TGTGCCAGCAGTGAACTTAGGACAGGGGATATCTATGGCTACACCTTC
CASSELRTGDIYGYTF
>TRBD1|TRBJ2-5|once|TRBV19
TGTGCCAGTAGCCTTACAGGGGACCAAGAGACCCAGTACTTC
CASSLTGDQETQYF
>TRBD1|TRBJ2-3|.|TRBV6-1
TGTGCCAGCGTCGACAGGGGAGGCACAGATACGCAGTATTTT
CASVDRGGTDTQYF
>TRBD1|TRBJ1-4|.|TRBV6-1
TGTGCCAGCAGGAGGACAGGGGGTAATGAAAAACTGTTTTTT
CASRRTGGNEKLFF
>TRBD1|TRBJ1-2|few|TRBV4-2
TGTGCCAGCAGCCAAGTAGGGACAGGGGATACCTATGGCTACACCTTC
CASSQVGTGDTYGYTF
>TRBD1|TRBJ2-3|few|TRBV5-1
TGCGCCAGCAGCCGGACGGGGACAGGGGGTACAGATACGCAGTATTTT
CASSRTGTGGTDTQYF
>.|TRBJ2-1|once|TRBV5-1
TGCGCCAGCAGCTCGGAGGGACTCTCCTACAATGAGCAGTTCTTC
CASSSEGLSYNEQFF
>TRBD2|TRBJ2-1|.|TRBV7-9
TGTGCCAGCAGCTTAGTGGGGGGGAGGGGCAATGAGCAGTTCTTC
CASSLVGGRGNEQFF
>TRBD1|TRBJ2-7|.|TRBV5-5
TGTGCCAGCAGCTTGGACAGGGGGCGCGGGGAGCAGTACTTC
CASSLDRGRGEQYF
>.|TRBJ1-4|.|TRBV4-2
TGTGCCAGCAGCCAAGATCTTGTCAGGGCCAATGAAAAACTGTTTTTT
CASSQDLVRANEKLFF
>.|TRBJ2-7|.|TRBV28
TGTGCCAGCAGTTTTCCTCTTTACGAGCAGTACTTC
CASSFPLYEQYF
>TRBD2|TRBJ2-1|.|TRBV6-1
TGTGCCAGCAGTGAAAGCGGGGGGCAGGGACTGGTTTGGGAGCAGTTCTTC
CASSESGGQGLVWEQFF
>TRBD1|TRBJ1-2|.|TRBV10-3
TGTGCCATCAGCGACCAACAGGGGAAGCTTGGGGGCTACACCTTC
CAISDQQGKLGGYTF
>.|TRBJ2-6|once|TRBV5-1
TGCGCCAGCAGCTCGGACGGGAGCTCTGGGGCCAACGTCCTGACTTTC
CASSSDGSSGANVLTF
>.|TRBJ1-1|few|TRBV11-3
TGTGCCAGCAGCCACCCGGGTCGGACAGATCCAATGAACACTGAAGCTTTCTTT
CASSHPGRTDPMNTEAFF
>TRBD2|TRBJ2-3|.|TRBV7-3
TGTGCCAGCAGCCTAGCGGGACCACAAAACGCAGATACGCAGTATTTT
CASSLAGPQNADTQYF
>.|TRBJ2-5|.|TRBV5-8
TGTGCCAGCAGCCCAACAGCCAGCCGAGAGACCCAGTACTTC
CASSPTASRETQYF
>TRBD2|TRBJ2-3|few|TRBV5-6
TGTGCCAGCAGCTTGGTGACTAGCGGGGGGGCGGGAGATACGCAGTATTTT
CASSLVTSGGAGDTQYF
>TRBD1|TRBJ2-7|.|TRBV5-1
TGCGCCAGCAGTTCCGAGACAGGGGGATTTGGGGAGCAGTACTTC
CASSSETGGFGEQYF
>.|TRBJ1-3|.|TRBV4-1
TGCGCCAGCAGCCAAGACGGTGCACAGGGCATTGGTGGAAACACCATATATTTT
CASSQDGAQGIGGNTIYF
>.|TRBJ1-6|.|TRBV27
TGTGCCAGCAGTTTCTCCCCCGAGGGACCCCTCCACTTT
CASSFSPEGPLHF
>.|TRBJ2-5|.|TRBV7-2
TGTGCCAGCAGCTTAGGGCCCTCGACCCAGTACTTC
CASSLGPSTQYF
>.|TRBJ1-1|.|TRBV6-6
TGTGCCAGCAGAAAACCCGGGGACACTGTGGACACTGAAGCTTTCTTT
CASRKPGDTVDTEAFF
>TRBD2|TRBJ2-7|few|TRBV6-1
TGTGCCAGCAGCCGGGGACTAGGAATATACGAGCAGTACTTC
CASSRGLGIYEQYF
>TRBD2|TRBJ2-3|.|TRBV19
TGTGCCAGTAGTACCTGGACTAGCGGGGGGGCTTCAGATACGCAGTATTTT
CASSTWTSGGASDTQYF
>.|TRBJ1-1|.|TRBV5-1
TGCGCCAGCAGCTTCCAGGGTAGCGGCACTGAAGCTTTCTTT
CASSFQGSGTEAFF
>.|TRBJ1-3|.|TRBV6-6
TGTGCCAGCAGGGGGATGGACAGTGGAAACACCATATATTTT
CASRGMDSGNTIYF
>.|TRBJ1-1|few|TRBV5-6
TGTGCCAGCAGCTTGGTCCCGGAGGGGACTGAAGCTTTCTTT
CASSLVPEGTEAFF
>.|TRBJ1-2|.|TRBV28
TGTGCCAGCAGTTTACCGACAGAATCCGGCTACACCTTC
CASSLPTESGYTF
>.|TRBJ2-7|.|TRBV5-5
TGTGCCAGCAGCTTCAGGGCTCCCTACGAGCAGTACTTC
CASSFRAPYEQYF
>TRBD2|TRBJ2-7|few|TRBV6-1
TGTGCCAGCAGAATCGGCGGGAGCGGGTCCTACGAGCAGTACTTC
CASRIGGSGSYEQYF
>.|TRBJ1-2|.|TRBV4-2
TGTGCCAGCAGCCAAGAGGCAGGCGGGGGGCGCCTAGGGATAAGGGGCTACACCTTC
CASSQEAGGGRLGIRGYTF
>TRBD2|TRBJ2-3|.|TRBV7-7
TGTGCTAGCAGCTTAGGTGCGGGGGGGCCCACAGATACGCAGTATTTT
CASSLGAGGPTDTQYF
>TRBD2|TRBJ2-2|.|TRBV5-6
TGTGCCAGCAGCTTGGTAGCGGGGCTCACCGGGGAGCTGTTTTTT
CASSLVAGLTGELFF
>.|TRBJ1-2|.|TRBV7-9
TGTGCCAGCAGCTTAGGGATGGTAGGAGGGGATGGCTACACCTTC
CASSLGMVGGDGYTF
>.|TRBJ2-5|few|TRBV6-1
TGTGCCACCGGCCGGGACTTCCAAGAGACCCAGTACTTC
CATGRDFQETQYF
>.|TRBJ2-7|.|TRBV30
TGTGCCTCGGGACTTTCCTACGAGCAGTACTTC
CASGLSYEQYF
>TRBD1|TRBJ2-3|.|TRBV28
TGTGCCAGCAGCCCGGGACAGGGAGGAGTTACAGATACGCAGTATTTT
CASSPGQGGVTDTQYF
>TRBD1|TRBJ2-5|few|TRBV25-1
TGTGCCAGCAGGGGAGGACAGGGAGGGACCCAGTACTTC
CASRGGQGGTQYF
>TRBD1|TRBJ2-7|.|TRBV7-8
TGTGCCAGCAGCTCCATCGGGACAGGGACTTCCTACGAGCAGTACTTC
CASSSIGTGTSYEQYF
>TRBD1|TRBJ1-6|.|TRBV5-5
TGTGCCAGCAGCCCGGGACAGGGGTATTCATCCCTCCACTTT
CASSPGQGYSSLHF